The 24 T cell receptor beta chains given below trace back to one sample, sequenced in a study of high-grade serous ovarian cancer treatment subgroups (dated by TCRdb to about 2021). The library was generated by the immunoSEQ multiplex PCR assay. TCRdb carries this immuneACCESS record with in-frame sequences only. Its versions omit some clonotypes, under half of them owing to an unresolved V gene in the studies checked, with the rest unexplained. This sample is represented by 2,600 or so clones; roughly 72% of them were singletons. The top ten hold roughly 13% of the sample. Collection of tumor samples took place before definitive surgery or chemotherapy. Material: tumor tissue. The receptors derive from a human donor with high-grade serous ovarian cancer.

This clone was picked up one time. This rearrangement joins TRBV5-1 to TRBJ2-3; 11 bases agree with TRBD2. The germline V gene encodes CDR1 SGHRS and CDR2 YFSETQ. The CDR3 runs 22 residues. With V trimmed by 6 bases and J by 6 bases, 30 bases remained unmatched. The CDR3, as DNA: TGCGCCAGCAAGGGACCCTTCTTCCTGGAAACCCGGACTAGCGGGTGGGGCGATACGCAGTATTTT. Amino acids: CASKGPFFLETRTSGWGDTQYF.

The CDR3 protein is CASSLRSSYNEQFF. The CDR3 DNA is TGTGCCAGCAGCCTCCGGAGCTCCTACAATGAGCAGTTCTTC. The chain is built from TRBV11-3 and TRBJ2-1; D unclear. V was clipped by 5 bases and J by 0 bases, with 8 bases between them. CDR1 and CDR2 (germline): SGHNT, YENEEA. The CDR3 extends over 14 amino acids.

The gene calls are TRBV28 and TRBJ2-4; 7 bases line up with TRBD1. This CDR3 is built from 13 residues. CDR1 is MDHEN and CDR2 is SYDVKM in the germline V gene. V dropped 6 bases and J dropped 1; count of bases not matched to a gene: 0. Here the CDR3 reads CASRQGAKNIQYF. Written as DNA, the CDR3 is TGTGCCAGCAGACAGGGGGCCAAAAACATTCAGTACTTC. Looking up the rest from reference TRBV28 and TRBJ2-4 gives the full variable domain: DVKVTQSSRYLVKRTGEKVFLECVQDMDHENMFWYRQDPGLGLRLIYFSYDVKMKEKGDIPEGYSVSREKKERFSLILESASTNQTSMYLCASRQGAKNIQYFGAGTRLSVL.

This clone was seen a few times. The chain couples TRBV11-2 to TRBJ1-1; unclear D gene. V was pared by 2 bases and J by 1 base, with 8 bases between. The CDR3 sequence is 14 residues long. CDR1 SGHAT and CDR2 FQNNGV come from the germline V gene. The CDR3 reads CASSLLLTNTEAFF. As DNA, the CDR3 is TGTGCCAGCAGCTTACTACTCACGAACACTGAAGCTTTCTTT. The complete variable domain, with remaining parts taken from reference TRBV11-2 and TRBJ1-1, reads EAGVAQSPRYKIIEKRQSVAFWCNPISGHATLYWYQQILGQGPKLLIQFQNNGVVDDSQLPKDRFSAERLKGVDSTLKIQPAKLEDSAVYLCASSLLLTNTEAFFGQGTRLTVV.

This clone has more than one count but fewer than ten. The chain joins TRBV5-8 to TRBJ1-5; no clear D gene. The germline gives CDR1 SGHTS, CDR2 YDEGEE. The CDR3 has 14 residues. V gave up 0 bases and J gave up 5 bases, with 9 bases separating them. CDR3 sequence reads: CASSLGAEDQPQHF. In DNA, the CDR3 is TGTGCCAGCAGCTTGGGTGCGGAGGATCAGCCCCAGCATTTT.

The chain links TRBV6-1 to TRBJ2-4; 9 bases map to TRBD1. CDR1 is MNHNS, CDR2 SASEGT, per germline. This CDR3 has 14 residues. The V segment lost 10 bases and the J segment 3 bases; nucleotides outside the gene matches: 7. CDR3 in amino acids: CAIDYRGLKNIQYF. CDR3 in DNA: TGTGCCATTGACTACAGGGGGCTCAAAAACATTCAGTACTTC.

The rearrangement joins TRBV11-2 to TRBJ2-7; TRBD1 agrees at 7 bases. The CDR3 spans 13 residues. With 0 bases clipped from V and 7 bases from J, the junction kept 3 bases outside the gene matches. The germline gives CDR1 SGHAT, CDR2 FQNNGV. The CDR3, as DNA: TGTGCCAGCAGCTTAGAGGGACAGACTGAGCAGTACTTC. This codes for CASSLEGQTEQYF.

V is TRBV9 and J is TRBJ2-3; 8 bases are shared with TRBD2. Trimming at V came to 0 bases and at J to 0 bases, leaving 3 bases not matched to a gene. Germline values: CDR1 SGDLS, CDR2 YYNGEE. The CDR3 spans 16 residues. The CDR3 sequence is CASSVEGGRSTDTQYF. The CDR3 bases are TGTGCCAGCAGCGTAGAGGGCGGGAGGAGCACAGATACGCAGTATTTT.

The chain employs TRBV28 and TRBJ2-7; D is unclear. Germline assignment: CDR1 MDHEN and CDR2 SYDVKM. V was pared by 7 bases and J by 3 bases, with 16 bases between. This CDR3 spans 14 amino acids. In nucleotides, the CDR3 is TGTGCCAGCACCCGAGCGACGAAGGGCTACGAGCAGTACTTC. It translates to CASTRATKGYEQYF. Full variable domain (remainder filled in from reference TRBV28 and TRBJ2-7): DVKVTQSSRYLVKRTGEKVFLECVQDMDHENMFWYRQDPGLGLRLIYFSYDVKMKEKGDIPEGYSVSREKKERFSLILESASTNQTSMYLCASTRATKGYEQYFGPGTRLTVT.

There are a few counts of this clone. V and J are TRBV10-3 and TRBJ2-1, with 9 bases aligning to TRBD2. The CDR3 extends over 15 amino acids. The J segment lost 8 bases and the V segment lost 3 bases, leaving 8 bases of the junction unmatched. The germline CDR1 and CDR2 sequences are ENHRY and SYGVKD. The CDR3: CAISDNVAGEDEQFF. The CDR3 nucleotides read TGTGCCATCAGTGATAATGTAGCGGGAGAAGATGAGCAGTTCTTC.

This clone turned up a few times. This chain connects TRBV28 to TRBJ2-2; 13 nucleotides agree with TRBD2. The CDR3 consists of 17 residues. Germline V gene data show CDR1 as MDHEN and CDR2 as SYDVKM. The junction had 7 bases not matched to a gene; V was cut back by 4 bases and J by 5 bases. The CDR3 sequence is CASSSWTSGSRTGELFF. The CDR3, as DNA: TGTGCCAGCAGTTCCTGGACTAGCGGGAGTCGTACCGGGGAGCTGTTTTTT.

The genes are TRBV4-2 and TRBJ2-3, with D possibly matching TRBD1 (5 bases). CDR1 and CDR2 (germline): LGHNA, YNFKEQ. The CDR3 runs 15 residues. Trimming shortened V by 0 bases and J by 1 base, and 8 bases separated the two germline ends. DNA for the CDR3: TGTGCCAGCAGCCAAGATTTAGGGGGCACAGATACGCAGTATTTT. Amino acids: CASSQDLGGTDTQYF.

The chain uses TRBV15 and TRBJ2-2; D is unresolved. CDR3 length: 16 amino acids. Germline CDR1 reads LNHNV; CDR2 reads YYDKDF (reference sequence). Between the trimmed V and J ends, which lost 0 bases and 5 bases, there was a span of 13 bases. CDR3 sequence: CATSRDWVGYTGELFF. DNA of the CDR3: TGTGCCACCAGCAGAGATTGGGTAGGGTATACCGGGGAGCTGTTTTTT.

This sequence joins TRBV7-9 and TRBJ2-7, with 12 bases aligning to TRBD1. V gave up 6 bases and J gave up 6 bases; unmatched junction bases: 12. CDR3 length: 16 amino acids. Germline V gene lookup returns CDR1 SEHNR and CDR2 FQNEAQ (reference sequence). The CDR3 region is CASSSTWGQGAGEQYF. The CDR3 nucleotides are TGTGCCAGCAGTTCCACCTGGGGACAGGGGGCGGGCGAGCAGTACTTC.

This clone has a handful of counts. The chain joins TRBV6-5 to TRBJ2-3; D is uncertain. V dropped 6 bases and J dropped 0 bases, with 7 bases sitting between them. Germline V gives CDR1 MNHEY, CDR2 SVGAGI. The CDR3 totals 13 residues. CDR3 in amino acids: CASRELSTDTQYF. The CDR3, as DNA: TGTGCCAGCAGGGAGCTTAGCACAGATACGCAGTATTTT.

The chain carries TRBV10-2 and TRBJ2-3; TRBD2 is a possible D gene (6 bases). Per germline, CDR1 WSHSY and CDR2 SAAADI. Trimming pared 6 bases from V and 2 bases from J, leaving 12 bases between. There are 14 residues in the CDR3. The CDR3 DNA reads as TGCGCCAGCAGGGGGGGACCGTACACAGATACGCAGTATTTT. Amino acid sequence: CASRGGPYTDTQYF.

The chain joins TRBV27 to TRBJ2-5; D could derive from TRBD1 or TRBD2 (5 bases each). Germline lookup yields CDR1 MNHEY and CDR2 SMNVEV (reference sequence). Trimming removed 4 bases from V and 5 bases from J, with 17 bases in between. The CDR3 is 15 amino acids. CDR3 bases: TGTGCCAGCAGTTCGCCCGGGACCAGGGTTGAGACCCAGTACTTC. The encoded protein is CASSSPGTRVETQYF.

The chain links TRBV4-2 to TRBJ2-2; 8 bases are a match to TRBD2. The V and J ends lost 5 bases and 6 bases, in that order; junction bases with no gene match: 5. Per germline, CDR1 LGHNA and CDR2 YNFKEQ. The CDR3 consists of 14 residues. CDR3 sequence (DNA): TGTGCCAGCAGCTCGGGACTAGACCCCGGGGAGCTGTTTTTT. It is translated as CASSSGLDPGELFF.

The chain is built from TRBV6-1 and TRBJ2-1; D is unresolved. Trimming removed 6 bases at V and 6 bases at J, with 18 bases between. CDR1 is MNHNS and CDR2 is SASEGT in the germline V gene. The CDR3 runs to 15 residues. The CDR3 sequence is CASSGRMLRVNEQFF. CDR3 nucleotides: TGTGCCAGCAGCGGGCGGATGCTTCGGGTCAATGAGCAGTTCTTC.

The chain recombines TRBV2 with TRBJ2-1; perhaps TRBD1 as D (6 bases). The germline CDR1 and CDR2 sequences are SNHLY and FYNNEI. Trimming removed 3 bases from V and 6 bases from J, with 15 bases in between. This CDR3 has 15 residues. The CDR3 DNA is TGTGCCAGCAGTGATTCCAGGGGACCCCTCAATGAGCAGTTCTTC. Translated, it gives CASSDSRGPLNEQFF.

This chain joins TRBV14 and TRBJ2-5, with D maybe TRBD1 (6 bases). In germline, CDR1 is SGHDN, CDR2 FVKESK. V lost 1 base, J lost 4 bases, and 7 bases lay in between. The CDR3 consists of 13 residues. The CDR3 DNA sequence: TGTGCCAGCAGCCAAGTCAGGGGAGAGACCCAGTACTTC. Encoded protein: CASSQVRGETQYF.

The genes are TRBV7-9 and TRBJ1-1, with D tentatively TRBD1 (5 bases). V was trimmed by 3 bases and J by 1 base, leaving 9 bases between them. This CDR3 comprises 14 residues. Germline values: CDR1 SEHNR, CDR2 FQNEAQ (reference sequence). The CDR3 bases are TGTGCCAGCAGCTTTACCGGGGCGAACACTGAAGCTTTCTTT. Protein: CASSFTGANTEAFF.

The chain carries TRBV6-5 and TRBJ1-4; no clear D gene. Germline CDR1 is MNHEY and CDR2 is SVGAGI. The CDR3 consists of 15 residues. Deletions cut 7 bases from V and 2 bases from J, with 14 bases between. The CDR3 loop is CASTPTRETNEKLFF. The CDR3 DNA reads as TGTGCCAGCACTCCTACCCGTGAGACTAATGAAAAACTGTTTTTT.

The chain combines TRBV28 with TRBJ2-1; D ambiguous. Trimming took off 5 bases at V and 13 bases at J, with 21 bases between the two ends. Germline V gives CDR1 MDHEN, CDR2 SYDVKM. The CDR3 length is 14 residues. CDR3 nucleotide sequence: TGTGCCAGCAGTCCGCTCTCCGGACGAATAGAACAGTTCTTC. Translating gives CASSPLSGRIEQFF.